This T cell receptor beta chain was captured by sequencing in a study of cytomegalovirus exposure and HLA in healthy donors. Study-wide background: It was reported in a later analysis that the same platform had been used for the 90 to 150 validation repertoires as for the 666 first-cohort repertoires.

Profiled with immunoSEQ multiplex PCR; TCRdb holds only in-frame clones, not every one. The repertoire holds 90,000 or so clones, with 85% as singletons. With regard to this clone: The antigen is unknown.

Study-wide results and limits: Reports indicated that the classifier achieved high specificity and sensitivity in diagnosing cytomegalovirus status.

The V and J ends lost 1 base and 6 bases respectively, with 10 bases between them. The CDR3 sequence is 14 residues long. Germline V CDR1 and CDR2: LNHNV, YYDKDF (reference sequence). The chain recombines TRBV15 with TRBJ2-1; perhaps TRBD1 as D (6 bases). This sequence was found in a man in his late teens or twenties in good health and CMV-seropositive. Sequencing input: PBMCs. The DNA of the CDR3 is TGTGCCACCAGCAGAGGACAGGAGGCCAATGAGCAGTTCTTC. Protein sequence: CATSRGQEANEQFF. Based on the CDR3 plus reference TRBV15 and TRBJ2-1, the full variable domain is DAMVIQNPRYQVTQFGKPVTLSCSQTLNHNVMYWYQQKSSQAPKLLFHYYDKDFNNEADTPDNFQSRRPNTSFCFLDIRSPGLGDTAMYLCATSRGQEANEQFFGPGTRLTVL.